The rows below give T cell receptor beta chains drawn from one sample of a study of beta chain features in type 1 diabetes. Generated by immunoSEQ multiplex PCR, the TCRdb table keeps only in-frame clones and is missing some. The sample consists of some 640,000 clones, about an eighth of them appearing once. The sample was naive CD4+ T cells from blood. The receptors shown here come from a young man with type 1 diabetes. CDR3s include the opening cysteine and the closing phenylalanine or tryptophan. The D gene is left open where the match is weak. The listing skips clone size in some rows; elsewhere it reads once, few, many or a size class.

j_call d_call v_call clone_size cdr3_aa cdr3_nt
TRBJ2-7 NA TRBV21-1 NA CASSPQGAPGDEQYF TGTGCCAGCAGCCCTCAGGGGGCCCCTGGGGACGAGCAGTACTTC
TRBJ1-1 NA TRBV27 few CASSLSGEIAFF TGTGCCAGCAGTTTATCTGGAGAGATAGCTTTCTTT
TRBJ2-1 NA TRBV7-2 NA CASTRRGRGVREWHNEQFF TGTGCCAGCACCCGCCGCGGCAGGGGGGTGCGGGAGTGGCACAATGAGCAGTTCTTC
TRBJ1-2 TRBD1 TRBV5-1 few CASSTDRGSYGYTF TGCGCCAGCAGCACCGACAGGGGGTCCTATGGCTACACCTTC
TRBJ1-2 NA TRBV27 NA CASSYVGNYGYTF TGTGCCAGCAGTTATGTGGGCAACTATGGCTACACCTTC
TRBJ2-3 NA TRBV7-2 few CASSPRRGASSTDTQYF TGTGCCAGCAGCCCAAGGAGGGGGGCCTCTAGCACAGATACGCAGTATTTT
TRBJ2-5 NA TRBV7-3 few CASSPSTGETQYF TGTGCCAGCAGCCCCTCGACAGGAGAGACCCAGTACTTC
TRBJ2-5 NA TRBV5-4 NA CASSPGNSQETQYF TGTGCCAGCAGCCCAGGAAACTCCCAAGAGACCCAGTACTTC
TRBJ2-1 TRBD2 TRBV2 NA CASRGTSGYNEQFF TGTGCCAGCCGGGGGACTAGCGGTTACAATGAGCAGTTCTTC
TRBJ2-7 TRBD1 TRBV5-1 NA CASSFTGDEQYF TGCGCCAGCAGCTTTACAGGGGACGAGCAGTACTTC